This record covers a single T cell receptor (beta chain). This sample stems from a study of blood T cell repertoires in COVID-19. Assay used: immunoSEQ multiplex PCR; TCRdb lists only in-frame clones, some missing. The sample consists of roughly 440,000 clones, approximately 88% of them appearing once. With 6 bases removed from V and 1 base from J, the gap between germline ends came to 9 bases. CDR1 and CDR2 (germline): MNHEY, SVGAGI. The CDR3 has 13 residues. The sequencing sample was made of peripheral blood. This chain connects TRBV6-5 to TRBJ1-1; a weak D match, TRBD1 (5 bases). The receptor was derived from a woman aged 45-60 years with COVID-19, enrolled during active disease. CDR3 in amino acids: CASRRTGNTEAFF. CDR3 nucleotide sequence: TGTGCCAGCAGACGAACAGGGAACACTGAAGCTTTCTTT.